This T cell receptor beta chain was found in a study of blood T cell repertoires in COVID-19. Across the study: Acute-phase and convalescent COVID-19 samples originated in the United States, Italy and Spain.

Between the trimmed V and J ends, which lost 2 bases and 6 bases, there was a span of 7 bases. The germline gives CDR1 SNHLY, CDR2 FYNNEI. The CDR3 has 12 amino acids. How the authors handled the data: Scientists estimated how many nucleated cells there were by amplifying reference gene primers. Assay used: immunoSEQ multiplex PCR; TCRdb lists only in-frame clones, some missing. V, J and clone size reflect that table, while D and trimming were determined from the DNA. The profile shows 110,000 or so clones, 84% of them singletons. This receptor was obtained from a woman aged 50 to 60 with acute or convalescent COVID-19. V gene TRBV2 combines with J gene TRBJ1-2; no clear D. Input material: peripheral blood. The CDR3 spells CASSESGDGYTF. The CDR3 region has the DNA TGTGCCAGCAGTGAATCCGGGGATGGCTACACCTTC.